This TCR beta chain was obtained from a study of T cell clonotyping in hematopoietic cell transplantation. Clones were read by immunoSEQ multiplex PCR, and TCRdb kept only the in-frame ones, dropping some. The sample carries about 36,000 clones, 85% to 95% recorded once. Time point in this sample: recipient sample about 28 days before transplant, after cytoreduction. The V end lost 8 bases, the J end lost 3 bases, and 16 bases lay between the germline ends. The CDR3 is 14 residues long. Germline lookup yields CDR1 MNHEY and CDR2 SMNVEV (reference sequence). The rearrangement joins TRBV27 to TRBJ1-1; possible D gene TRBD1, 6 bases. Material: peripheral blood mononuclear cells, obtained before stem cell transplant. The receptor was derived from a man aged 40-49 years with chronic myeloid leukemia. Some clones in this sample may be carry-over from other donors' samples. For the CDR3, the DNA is TGTGCCAGCTCCCGTACAGGGTGGGACACTGAAGCTTTCTTT. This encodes CASSRTGWDTEAFF.